This T cell receptor beta chain was identified during a study of T cell responses to AZD1222 COVID-19 vaccine. Per germline, CDR1 SGHKS and CDR2 YYEKEE (reference sequence). The ends lost 1 base at V and 7 bases at J; junction bases unmatched: 2. The CDR3 consists of 14 residues. Assay: immunoSEQ multiplex PCR; the TCRdb copy retains only in-frame clones and omits some. The sample holds 180,000 or so clones; about 91% are singletons and the top ten take approximately 1.2%. The clonotype was recovered from an adult who received the AZD1222 COVID-19 vaccine. The genes are TRBV5-5 and TRBJ1-6, with TRBD1 matching over 7 bases. This material consisted of peripheral blood, taken 28 days after the second AZD1222 dose. CDR3 DNA: TGTGCCAGCAGCTTGACAGGGGAGAATTCACCCCTCCACTTT. This sequence encodes CASSLTGENSPLHF.